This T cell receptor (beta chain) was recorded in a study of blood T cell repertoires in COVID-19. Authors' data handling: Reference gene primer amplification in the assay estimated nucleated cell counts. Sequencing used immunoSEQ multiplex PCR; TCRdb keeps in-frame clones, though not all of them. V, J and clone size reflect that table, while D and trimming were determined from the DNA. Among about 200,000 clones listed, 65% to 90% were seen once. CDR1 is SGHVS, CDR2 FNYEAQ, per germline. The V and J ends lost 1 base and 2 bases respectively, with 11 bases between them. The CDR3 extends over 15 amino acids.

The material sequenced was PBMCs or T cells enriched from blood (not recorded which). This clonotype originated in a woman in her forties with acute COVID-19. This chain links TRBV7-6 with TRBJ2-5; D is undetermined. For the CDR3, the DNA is TGTGCCAGCAGCTTAGGGGCCAGGTTACAAGAGACCCAGTACTTC. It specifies CASSLGARLQETQYF.